Below, 29 T cell receptor beta chains from the same sample are listed, as sequenced in a study of shared clonotypes between healthy human individuals. Terminally differentiated effector memory CD45RA+ cells were excluded from the naive CD8 cells, which were CD45RO-negative and positively selected for CCR7. The table came from immunoSEQ multiplex PCR; TCRdb's copy has only in-frame clones and leaves some out. This sample has about 820,000 clones, with nearly 95% found just once. The sample comprised naive CD8+ T cells sorted from blood. These receptors were taken from a man aged 25-45 years in good health.

This chain joins TRBV7-9 and TRBJ2-7; TRBD2 is a possible D gene (6 bases). Germline values: CDR1 SEHNR, CDR2 FQNEAQ (reference sequence). This CDR3 has 11 amino acids. The V gene lost 4 bases and the J gene lost 13 bases, with 14 bases spanning the gap. The CDR3 DNA is TGTGCCAGCAGCTGGGGGGAGAGCCAATACTTC. It translates to CASSWGESQYF.

The CDR3 region is CASSPLAGSGPSSYNEQFF. The CDR3 coding sequence is TGTGCCAGCAGTCCCCTAGCCGGCTCCGGCCCTAGCTCCTACAATGAGCAGTTCTTC. The chain carries TRBV28 and TRBJ2-1; possibly TRBD2 for D (5 bases). Germline V gene lookup returns CDR1 MDHEN and CDR2 SYDVKM. The CDR3 runs to 19 residues. V dropped 5 bases and J dropped 0 bases, with 23 bases sitting between them.

The CDR3 loop reads CASSQEGQRGSYEQYF. The CDR3 region has the DNA TGTGCCAGCAGCCAAGAGGGACAACGAGGCTCCTACGAGCAGTACTTC. This chain uses TRBV14 with TRBJ2-7; possible D gene TRBD1, 6 bases. V lost 0 bases and J lost 0, with 12 bases in between. Germline CDR1 is SGHDN and CDR2 is FVKESK. The CDR3 is 16 residues long.

The chain carries TRBV9 and TRBJ1-5; D unclear. Germline V gives CDR1 SGDLS, CDR2 YYNGEE. The CDR3 is made up of 15 amino acids. V was pared by 0 bases and J by 6 bases, with 13 bases between. The CDR3, as DNA: TGTGCCAGCAGCGTAGGTGGGGATTCGGGTCAGCCCCAGCATTTT. Its protein is CASSVGGDSGQPQHF.

The rearrangement links TRBV23-1 to TRBJ2-7; TRBD1 agrees at 10 bases. TRBV23-1 is recorded as an ORF, its role being uncertain. The CDR3 has 14 residues. V lost 4 bases, J lost 4 bases, and 4 bases stayed unmatched. For the CDR3, the DNA is TGCGCCAGCAGTCCCGGGACAGGGGATTACGAGCAGTACTTC. As protein: CASSPGTGDYEQYF.

The V and J genes are TRBV9 and TRBJ2-5, with 10 positions matching TRBD2. Unmatched junction bases numbered 6, after V lost 0 bases and J lost 4 bases. This CDR3 contains 16 residues. CDR1 SGDLS and CDR2 YYNGEE come from the germline V gene. For the CDR3, the DNA is TGTGCCAGCAGCGTAGAAGGAGCGGGAGGGGGAGAGACCCAGTACTTC. Residues: CASSVEGAGGGETQYF.

V gene TRBV7-9 combines with J gene TRBJ2-1, with 12 bases matching TRBD2. J lost 6 bases, V lost 2 bases, and 2 bases had no gene match. This CDR3 is built from 15 residues. Germline CDR1 and CDR2: SEHNR and FQNEAQ (reference sequence). In nucleotides, the CDR3 is TGTGCCAGCAGCTTAAGACTAGCGGGAGTCAATGAGCAGTTCTTC. Amino acids: CASSLRLAGVNEQFF. Filled out from reference TRBV7-9 and TRBJ2-1, the complete variable domain reads DTGVSQNPRHKITKRGQNVTFRCDPISEHNRLYWYRQTLGQGPEFLTYFQNEAQLEKSRLLSDRFSAERPKGSFSTLEIQRTEQGDSAMYLCASSLRLAGVNEQFFGPGTRLTVL.

This clone was seen only a few times. The chain combines TRBV7-7 with TRBJ1-5; 8 nucleotides line up with TRBD1. CDR1 is SSHAT and CDR2 is FNYEAQ in the germline V gene (reference sequence). The V gene end was trimmed by 6 bases and the J gene end by 7 bases; junction bases not matched to a gene: 8. There are 14 residues in the CDR3. The CDR3 DNA reads as TGTGCCAGCAGACCGACAGGGGCCGGGCAGCCCCAGCATTTT. Translation gives CASRPTGAGQPQHF. Full variable domain (rest looked up from reference TRBV7-7 and TRBJ1-5): GAGVSQSPRYKVTKRGQDVTLRCDPISSHATLYWYQQALGQGPEFLTYFNYEAQPDKSGLPSDRFSAERPEGSISTLTIQRTEQRDSAMYRCASRPTGAGQPQHFGDGTRLSIL.

V usage is TRBV28 and J usage is TRBJ2-7; D possibly corresponds to TRBD2 (6 bases). The V end lost 6 bases, the J end lost 3 bases, and 12 bases lay between the germline ends. The CDR3 contains 13 residues. Germline CDR1 and CDR2: MDHEN and SYDVKM. This chain's CDR3 is CASSRELFYEQYF. CDR3 DNA sequence: TGTGCCAGCAGCCGGGAGCTGTTCTACGAGCAGTACTTC.

The chain joins TRBV27 to TRBJ2-7, with a possible D match to TRBD2 (5 bases). Germline-derived CDR1 and CDR2 are MNHEY and SMNVEV (reference sequence). This CDR3 is built from 15 residues. V shed 5 bases and J shed 3 bases, with 17 bases lying between them. CDR3 loop: CASSPFREGVYEQYF. The CDR3 DNA sequence: TGTGCCAGCAGTCCGTTCCGTGAGGGAGTCTACGAGCAGTACTTC.

J is TRBJ1-1 and V is TRBV5-4; D gene unclear. The V gene's germline CDR1 is SGHNT and CDR2 YYREEE (reference sequence). CDR3 length: 15 residues. Trimming cost V 1 base and J 1 base, with 11 bases left between them. The CDR3 DNA follows: TGTGCCAGCAGCTTGACCCCGACCGAGAACACTGAAGCTTTCTTT. This gives the protein CASSLTPTENTEAFF.

The chain is built from TRBV6-6 and TRBJ2-1; unclear D gene. The germline gives CDR1 MNHNY, CDR2 SVGAGI (reference sequence). The V gene lost 7 bases and the J gene lost 8 bases, with 9 bases spanning the gap. The CDR3 extends over 11 amino acids. Written as DNA, the CDR3 is TGTGCCAGCACCCAGATGGATGAGCAGTTCTTC. This sequence encodes CASTQMDEQFF.

The chain has TRBV4-1 and TRBJ2-1; the match to TRBD2 covers 10 bases. V shed 2 bases, J shed 7 bases, and the junction held 5 bases outside the gene matches. The CDR3 loop spans 15 amino acids. Germline V gene data show CDR1 as MGHRA and CDR2 as YSYEKL. CDR3 sequence (DNA): TGCGCCAGCAGCCAACCCGGGACTAGCGTAAATGAGCAGTTCTTC. It encodes CASSQPGTSVNEQFF.

The chain has TRBV19 and TRBJ2-7, with 7 bases matching TRBD1. V was pared by 7 bases and J by 5 bases, with 5 bases of the junction left unmatched. This CDR3 is built from 12 residues. Germline V CDR1 and CDR2: LNHDA, SQIVND (reference sequence). CDR3 region: CASTGDSHEQYF. CDR3 in DNA: TGTGCCAGTACTGGGGACAGCCACGAGCAGTACTTC.

V usage is TRBV11-1 and J usage is TRBJ2-5; possibly TRBD1 for D (5 bases). The CDR3 totals 14 residues. Trimming pared 1 base from V and 2 bases from J, leaving 8 bases between. In germline, CDR1 is SGHAT, CDR2 FQDESV (reference sequence). The CDR3 nucleotides read TGTGCCAGCAGCTTAGTGACAGAACAAGAGACCCAGTACTTC. Translating gives CASSLVTEQETQYF.

This chain connects TRBV7-9 to TRBJ2-7; 7 positions agree with TRBD1. Losses at the gene ends were 4 bases for V and 2 bases for J; bases not matched to a gene: 17. The CDR3 is made up of 18 amino acids. Germline V gene data show CDR1 as SEHNR and CDR2 as FQNEAQ (reference sequence). The CDR3 here is CASSSMRRTGPNTYEQYF. CDR3 bases: TGTGCCAGCAGCTCCATGAGGCGGACAGGTCCTAATACCTACGAGCAGTACTTC.

The genes are TRBV13 and TRBJ1-1; 7 bases are shared with TRBD1. V was pared by 7 bases and J by 5 bases, with 19 bases of the junction left unmatched. In germline, CDR1 is PRHDT, CDR2 FYEKMQ (reference sequence). The CDR3 spans 17 residues. CDR3 loop: CASTPKGGGAGGTEAFF. For the CDR3, the DNA is TGTGCCAGCACCCCGAAGGGAGGGGGCGCCGGGGGGACTGAAGCTTTCTTT.

The chain has TRBV9 and TRBJ1-1; D perhaps matches TRBD1 (5 bases). Germline V CDR1 and CDR2: SGDLS, YYNGEE. The CDR3 covers 14 residues. Trimming left V 3 bases short and J 1 base short, with 10 bases between. CDR3 residues: CASSAWGENTEAFF. CDR3 sequence (DNA): TGTGCCAGCAGCGCTTGGGGGGAGAACACTGAAGCTTTCTTT.

The CDR3 nucleotides read TGTGCCAGCAGCTCCCAGACAGAATACGAGCAGTACTTC. It yields the protein CASSSQTEYEQYF. The chain couples TRBV7-9 to TRBJ2-7; tentatively, D is TRBD1 (5 bases). Germline CDR1 reads SEHNR; CDR2 reads FQNEAQ (reference sequence). Trimming left V 4 bases short and J 4 bases short, with 11 bases between. The CDR3 is 13 residues long.

The rearrangement uses TRBV5-1 and TRBJ2-3; D gene ambiguous. CDR3 length: 15 amino acids. Germline V CDR1 and CDR2: SGHRS, YFSETQ. The V and J ends lost 0 bases and 0 bases respectively, with 8 bases between them. This CDR3 reads CASSLAVASTDTQYF. The CDR3 DNA is TGCGCCAGCAGCTTGGCCGTTGCTAGCACAGATACGCAGTATTTT. Together with reference TRBV5-1 and TRBJ2-3, the CDR3 gives the full variable domain: KAGVTQTPRYLIKTRGQQVTLSCSPISGHRSVSWYQQTPGQGLQFLFEYFSETQRNKGNFPGRFSGRQFSNSRSEMNVSTLELGDSALYLCASSLAVASTDTQYFGPGTRLTVL.

The gene calls are TRBV7-9 and TRBJ2-2; tentatively, D is TRBD1 or TRBD2 (5 bases each). V lost 8 bases and J lost 1, with 14 bases in between. Germline CDR1 SEHNR, CDR2 FQNEAQ (reference sequence). This CDR3 region has 15 residues. CDR3 protein: CASDAGTLNTGELFF. The DNA of the CDR3 is TGTGCCAGCGACGCCGGGACCCTGAACACCGGGGAGCTGTTTTTT.

The sample holds one count of this clone. The J gene is TRBJ1-3, the V gene TRBV7-9, with D tentatively TRBD1 (5 bases). Trimming removed 2 bases from V and 4 bases from J, with 15 bases in between. The CDR3 has 16 amino acids. Germline V gives CDR1 SEHNR, CDR2 FQNEAQ (reference sequence). CDR3 residues: CASSLHMGHFGNTIYF. The CDR3 coding sequence is TGTGCCAGCAGCTTACATATGGGGCACTTCGGAAACACCATATATTTT.

The rearrangement uses TRBV7-3 and TRBJ1-2, with 7 bases aligning to TRBD1. V lost 5 bases, J lost 3 bases, and 9 bases stayed unmatched. Germline assignment: CDR1 SGHTA and CDR2 FQGTGA. This CDR3 comprises 15 residues. As DNA, the CDR3 is TGTGCCAGCAGCCAGACCGGGACAGAGGACTATGGCTACACCTTC. Protein product: CASSQTGTEDYGYTF.

The chain joins TRBV19 to TRBJ1-1; D remains unclear. V gave up 8 bases and J gave up 0 bases, with 10 bases separating them. Per the germline V gene, CDR1 is LNHDA and CDR2 is SQIVND (reference sequence). The CDR3 is 13 amino acids. The CDR3 region has the DNA TGTGCCAGTTCCCTCCACCTGAACACTGAAGCTTTCTTT. Translation gives CASSLHLNTEAFF.

The chain uses TRBV28 and TRBJ1-2, with 9 bases matching TRBD1. The CDR3 is 17 amino acids. CDR1 MDHEN and CDR2 SYDVKM come from the germline V gene. V shed 3 bases and J 8 bases; nucleotides not matched to a gene: 16. The CDR3 nucleotides read TGTGCCAGCAGTTTCCAAGGGGGACAGGGCCACTACGAGGGCTACACCTTC. This translates into CASSFQGGQGHYEGYTF.

Concerning this clone: This same CDR3 is encoded by further DNA sequences in the sample. CDR3 region: CASSFSGTSGYNEQFF. The CDR3 region has the DNA TGTGCCAGCAGTTTTAGTGGGACTAGCGGTTACAATGAGCAGTTCTTC. V gene TRBV27 combines with J gene TRBJ2-1, with 11 positions matching TRBD2. The trim removed 3 bases at V and 4 bases at J, leaving 5 bases unmatched. CDR3 length: 16 amino acids. The germline gives CDR1 MNHEY, CDR2 SMNVEV (reference sequence).

The chain links TRBV29-1 to TRBJ2-7; 12 nucleotides align to TRBD2. This CDR3 is built from 18 residues. Germline-derived CDR1 and CDR2 are SQVTM and ANQGSEA. Germline trimming cut 5 bases from V and 3 bases from J; bases unmatched to any gene: 17. CDR3 sequence (DNA): TGCAGCGTTAGGGGGCCCACAACTAAGACTAGCGGGGGCTACGAGCAGTACTTC. Translation: CSVRGPTTKTSGGYEQYF.

The genes are TRBV7-9 and TRBJ2-1; 7 bases are shared with TRBD1. Looked up from germline, CDR1 is SEHNR and CDR2 is FQNEAQ (reference sequence). V lost 4 bases, J lost 3 bases, and 6 bases stayed unmatched. CDR3 length equals 15 residues. CDR3 in DNA: TGTGCCAGCAGCTCACAGGGGAACGACTACAATGAGCAGTTCTTC. Its translation: CASSSQGNDYNEQFF.

The J gene is TRBJ2-5, the V gene TRBV11-2; TRBD1 matches at 7 bases. The germline V gene has CDR1 SGHAT and CDR2 FQNNGV. The length of the CDR3 is 16 residues. V lost 1 base to trimming and J lost 0 bases; unmatched junction nucleotides: 5. The CDR3 nucleotides are TGTGCCAGCAGCTTAGTCGGGACAGAAGACCAAGAGACCCAGTACTTC. Its protein is CASSLVGTEDQETQYF.